This TCR beta chain was captured by sequencing in a study of blood T cell repertoires in COVID-19. Only in-frame clones appear in the TCRdb table, and some are missing; sequencing was by immunoSEQ multiplex PCR. The repertoire holds hundreds of thousands of clones, with over 75% as singletons. Participants were placed into cohorts based on the clinical history they reported. Among Cohort 3 donors, those recovered had two negative PCRs, clearance, or symptom resolution. CDR3 length: 14 amino acids. The V end was cut by 8 bases, the J end by 3 bases, with 17 bases between. The germline gives CDR1 SNHLY, CDR2 FYNNEI.

This sequence was found in a woman aged 25 to 39 who had recovered from COVID-19. Sequences were obtained from PBMCs or T cells enriched from blood (not recorded which). The rearrangement links TRBV2 to TRBJ2-7; D possibly corresponds to TRBD2 (5 bases). The DNA for the CDR3 is TGTGCCAGCCTAAGTCTCTCGGGGTTCTACGAGCAGTACTTC. It is translated as CASLSLSGFYEQYF.